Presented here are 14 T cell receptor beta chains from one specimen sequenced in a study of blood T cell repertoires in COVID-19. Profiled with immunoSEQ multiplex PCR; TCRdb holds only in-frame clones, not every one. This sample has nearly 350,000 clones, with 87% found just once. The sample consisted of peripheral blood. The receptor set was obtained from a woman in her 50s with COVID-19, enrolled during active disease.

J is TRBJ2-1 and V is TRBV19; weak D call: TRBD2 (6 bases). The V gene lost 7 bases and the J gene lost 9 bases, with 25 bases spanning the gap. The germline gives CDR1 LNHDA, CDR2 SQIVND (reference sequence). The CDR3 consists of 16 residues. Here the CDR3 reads CASKRPSGGRGFEQFF. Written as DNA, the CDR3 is TGTGCCAGTAAACGACCCTCGGGCGGGCGGGGATTTGAGCAGTTCTTC.

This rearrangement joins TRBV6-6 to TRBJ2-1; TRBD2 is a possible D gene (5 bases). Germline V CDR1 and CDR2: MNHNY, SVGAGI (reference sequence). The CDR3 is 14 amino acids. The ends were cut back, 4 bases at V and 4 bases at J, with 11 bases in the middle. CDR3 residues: CASSSPSLYNEQFF. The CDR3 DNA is TGTGCCAGCAGTTCCCCTAGCCTGTACAATGAGCAGTTCTTC.

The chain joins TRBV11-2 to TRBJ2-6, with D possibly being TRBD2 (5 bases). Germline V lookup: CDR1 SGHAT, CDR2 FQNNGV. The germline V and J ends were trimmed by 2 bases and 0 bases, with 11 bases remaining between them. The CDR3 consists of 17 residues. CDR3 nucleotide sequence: TGTGCCAGCAGCTTATTCGACGGGAACTCTGGGGCCAACGTCCTGACTTTC. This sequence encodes CASSLFDGNSGANVLTF.

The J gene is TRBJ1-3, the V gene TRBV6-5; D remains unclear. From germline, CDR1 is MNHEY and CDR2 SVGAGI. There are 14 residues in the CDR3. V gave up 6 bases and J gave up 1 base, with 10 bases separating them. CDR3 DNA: TGTGCCAGCAGCCGGAAACAGTCTGGAAACACCATATATTTT. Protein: CASSRKQSGNTIYF.

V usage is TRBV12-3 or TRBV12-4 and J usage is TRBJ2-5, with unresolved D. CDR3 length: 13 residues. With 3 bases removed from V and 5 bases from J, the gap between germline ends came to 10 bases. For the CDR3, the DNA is TGTGCCAGCAGTTTTTGGTCGCAGGAGACCCAGTACTTC. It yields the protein CASSFWSQETQYF.

This chain's CDR3 is CASSLLLAGGPGYQETQYF. DNA for the CDR3: TGTGCCAGCAGCTTACTACTAGCGGGAGGGCCAGGGTACCAAGAGACCCAGTACTTC. The chain couples TRBV11-3 to TRBJ2-5; 13 nucleotides agree with TRBD2. The trim removed 2 bases at V and 0 bases at J, leaving 9 bases unmatched. The CDR3 covers 19 residues. Germline values: CDR1 SGHNT, CDR2 YENEEA.

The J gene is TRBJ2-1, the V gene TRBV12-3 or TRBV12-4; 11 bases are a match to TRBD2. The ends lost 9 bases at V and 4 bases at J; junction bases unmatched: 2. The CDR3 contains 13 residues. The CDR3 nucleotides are TGTGCCAGTGGGACTAGCGGTTACAATGAGCAGTTCTTC. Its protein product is CASGTSGYNEQFF.

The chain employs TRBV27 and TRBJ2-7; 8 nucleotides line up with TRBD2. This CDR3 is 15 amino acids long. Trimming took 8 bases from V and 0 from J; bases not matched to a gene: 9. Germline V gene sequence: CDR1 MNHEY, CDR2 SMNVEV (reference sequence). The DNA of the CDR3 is TGTGCCAGCTCCTGGTCGGGGACTAGCTCCTACGAGCAGTACTTC. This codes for CASSWSGTSSYEQYF.

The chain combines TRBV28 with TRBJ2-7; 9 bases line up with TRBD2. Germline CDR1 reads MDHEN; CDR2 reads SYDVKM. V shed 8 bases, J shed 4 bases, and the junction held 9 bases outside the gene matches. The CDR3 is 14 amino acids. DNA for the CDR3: TGTGCCAGCCTACGCGGGGGGGCCCAGTACGAGCAGTACTTC. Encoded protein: CASLRGGAQYEQYF.

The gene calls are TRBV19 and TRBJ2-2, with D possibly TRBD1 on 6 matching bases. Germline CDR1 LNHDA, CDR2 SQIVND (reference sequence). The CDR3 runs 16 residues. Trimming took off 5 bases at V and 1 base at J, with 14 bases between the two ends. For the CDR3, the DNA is TGTGCCAGTAGTTCGCCGGACAGCTTGAACACCGGGGAGCTGTTTTTT. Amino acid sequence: CASSSPDSLNTGELFF. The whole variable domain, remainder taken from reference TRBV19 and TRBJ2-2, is DGGITQSPKYLFRKEGQNVTLSCEQNLNHDAMYWYRQDPGQGLRLIYYSQIVNDFQKGDIAEGYSVSREKKESFPLTVTSAQKNPTAFYLCASSSPDSLNTGELFFGEGSRLTVL.

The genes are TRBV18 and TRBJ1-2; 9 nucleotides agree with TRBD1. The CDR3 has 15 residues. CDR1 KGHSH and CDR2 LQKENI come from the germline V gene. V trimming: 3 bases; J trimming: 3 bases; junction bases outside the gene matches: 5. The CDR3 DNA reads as TGTGCCAGCTCACCCGGACAGGGGATTTACTATGGCTACACCTTC. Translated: CASSPGQGIYYGYTF.

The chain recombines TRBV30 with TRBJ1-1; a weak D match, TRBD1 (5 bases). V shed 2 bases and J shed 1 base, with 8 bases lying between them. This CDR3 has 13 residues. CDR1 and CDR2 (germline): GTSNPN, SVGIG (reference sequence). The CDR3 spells CAWSTGGNTEAFF. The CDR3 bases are TGTGCCTGGAGTACAGGTGGGAACACTGAAGCTTTCTTT.

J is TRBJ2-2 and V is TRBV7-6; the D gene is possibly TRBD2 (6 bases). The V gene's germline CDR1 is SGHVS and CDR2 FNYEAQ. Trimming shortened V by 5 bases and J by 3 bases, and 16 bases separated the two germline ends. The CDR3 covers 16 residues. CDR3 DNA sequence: TGTGCCAGCAGCCCACGGGGCGGGACGGACACCGGGGAGCTGTTTTTT. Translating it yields CASSPRGGTDTGELFF.

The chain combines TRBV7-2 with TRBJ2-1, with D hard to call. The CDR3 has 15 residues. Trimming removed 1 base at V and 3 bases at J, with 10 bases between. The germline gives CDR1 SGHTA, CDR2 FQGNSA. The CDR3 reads CASSLDVGSYNEQFF. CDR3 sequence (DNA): TGTGCCAGCAGCTTAGACGTTGGCAGCTACAATGAGCAGTTCTTC. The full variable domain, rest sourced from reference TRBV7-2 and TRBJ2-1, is GAGVSQSPSNKVTEKGKDVELRCDPISGHTALYWYRQSLGQGLEFLIYFQGNSAPDKSGLPSDRFSAERTGGSVSTLTIQRTQQEDSAVYLCASSLDVGSYNEQFFGPGTRLTVL.